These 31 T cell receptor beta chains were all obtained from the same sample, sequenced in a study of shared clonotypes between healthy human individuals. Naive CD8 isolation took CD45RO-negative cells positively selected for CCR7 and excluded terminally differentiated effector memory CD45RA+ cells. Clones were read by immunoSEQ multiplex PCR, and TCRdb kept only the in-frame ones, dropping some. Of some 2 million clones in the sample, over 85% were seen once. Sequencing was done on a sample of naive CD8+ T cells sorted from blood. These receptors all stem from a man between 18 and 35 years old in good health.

CDR3 loop: CASSETSGSLKQFF. CDR3 nucleotide sequence: TGCGCCAGCAGTGAGACTAGCGGGTCCCTAAAGCAGTTCTTC. The chain links TRBV10-1 to TRBJ2-1; 9 nucleotides match TRBD2. Germline lookup yields CDR1 WNHNN and CDR2 SYGVQD (reference sequence). This CDR3 has 14 amino acids. V dropped 2 bases and J dropped 11; count of bases not matched to a gene: 7.

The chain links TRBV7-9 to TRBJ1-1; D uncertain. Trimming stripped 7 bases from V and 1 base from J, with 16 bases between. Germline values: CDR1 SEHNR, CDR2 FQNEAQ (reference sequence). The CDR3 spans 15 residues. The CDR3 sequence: CASNDHSSGNTEAFF. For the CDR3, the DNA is TGTGCCAGCAACGATCATTCTTCAGGGAACACTGAAGCTTTCTTT.

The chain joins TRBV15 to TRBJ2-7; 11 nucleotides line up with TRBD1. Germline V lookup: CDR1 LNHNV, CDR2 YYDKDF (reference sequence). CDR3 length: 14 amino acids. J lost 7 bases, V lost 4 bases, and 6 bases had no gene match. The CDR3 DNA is TGTGCCACCAGCACTCCGGGACAGGGGGGTGAGCAGTACTTC. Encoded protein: CATSTPGQGGEQYF.

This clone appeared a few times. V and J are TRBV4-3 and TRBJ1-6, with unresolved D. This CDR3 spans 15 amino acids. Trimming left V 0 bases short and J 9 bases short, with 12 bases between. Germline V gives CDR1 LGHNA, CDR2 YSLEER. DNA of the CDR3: TGCGCCAGCAGCCAAGATGGCCCCTCGGGTTCACCCCTCCACTTT. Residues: CASSQDGPSGSPLHF.

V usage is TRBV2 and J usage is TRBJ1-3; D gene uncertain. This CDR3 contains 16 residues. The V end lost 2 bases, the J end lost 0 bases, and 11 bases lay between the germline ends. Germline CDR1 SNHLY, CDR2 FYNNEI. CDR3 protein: CASSEHGSSSGNTIYF. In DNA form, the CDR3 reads TGTGCCAGCAGTGAACACGGGTCCAGCTCTGGAAACACCATATATTTT.

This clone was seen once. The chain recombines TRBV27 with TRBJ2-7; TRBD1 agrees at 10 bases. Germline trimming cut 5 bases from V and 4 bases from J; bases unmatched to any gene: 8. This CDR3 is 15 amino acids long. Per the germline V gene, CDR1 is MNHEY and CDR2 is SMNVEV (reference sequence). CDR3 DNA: TGTGCCAGCAGTGTCGGACAGGGGGATCCATACGAGCAGTACTTC. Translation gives CASSVGQGDPYEQYF.

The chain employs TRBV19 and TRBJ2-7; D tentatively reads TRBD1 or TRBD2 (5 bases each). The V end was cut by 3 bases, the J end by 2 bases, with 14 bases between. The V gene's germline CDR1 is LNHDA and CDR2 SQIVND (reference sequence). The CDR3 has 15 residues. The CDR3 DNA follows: TGTGCCAGTAGTATGAAGGGGACCGAAGCCTACGAGCAGTACTTC. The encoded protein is CASSMKGTEAYEQYF.

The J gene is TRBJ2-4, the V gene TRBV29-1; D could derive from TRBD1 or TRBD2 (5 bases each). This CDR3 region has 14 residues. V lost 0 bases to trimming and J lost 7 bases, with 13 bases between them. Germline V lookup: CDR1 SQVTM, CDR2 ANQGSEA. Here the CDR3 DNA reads TGCAGCGTTGAAGATCGGGGCTTGGAGAACATTCAGTACTTC. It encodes CSVEDRGLENIQYF.

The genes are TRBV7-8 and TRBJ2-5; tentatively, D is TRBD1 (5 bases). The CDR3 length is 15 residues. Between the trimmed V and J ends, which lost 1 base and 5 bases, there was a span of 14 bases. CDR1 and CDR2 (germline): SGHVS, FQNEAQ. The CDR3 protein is CASSLEGAETETQYF. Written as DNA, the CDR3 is TGTGCCAGCAGCTTAGAAGGGGCCGAGACGGAGACCCAGTACTTC.

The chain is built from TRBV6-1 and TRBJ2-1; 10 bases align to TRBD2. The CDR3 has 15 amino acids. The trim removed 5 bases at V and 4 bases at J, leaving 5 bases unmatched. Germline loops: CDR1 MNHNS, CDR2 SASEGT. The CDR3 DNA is TGTGCCAGCAGTCGACTAGCGGGTGAATACAATGAGCAGTTCTTC. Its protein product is CASSRLAGEYNEQFF.

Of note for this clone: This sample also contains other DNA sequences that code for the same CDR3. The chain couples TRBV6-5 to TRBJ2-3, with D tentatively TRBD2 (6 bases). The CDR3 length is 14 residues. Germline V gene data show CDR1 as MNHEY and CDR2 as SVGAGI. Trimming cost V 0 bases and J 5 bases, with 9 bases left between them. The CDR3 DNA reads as TGTGCCAGCAGTTACTCACGGGGAGGAGATACGCAGTATTTT. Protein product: CASSYSRGGDTQYF.

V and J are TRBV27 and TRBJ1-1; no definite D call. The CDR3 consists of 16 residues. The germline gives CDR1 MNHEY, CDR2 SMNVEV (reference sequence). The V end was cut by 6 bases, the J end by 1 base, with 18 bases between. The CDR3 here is CASSPSFGETNTEAFF. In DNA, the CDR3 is TGTGCCAGCAGCCCGAGCTTCGGAGAGACGAACACTGAAGCTTTCTTT.

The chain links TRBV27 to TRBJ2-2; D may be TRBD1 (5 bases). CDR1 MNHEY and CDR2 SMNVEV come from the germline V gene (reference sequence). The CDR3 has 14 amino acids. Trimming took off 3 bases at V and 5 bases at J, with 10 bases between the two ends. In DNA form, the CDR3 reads TGTGCCAGCAGTTTTTTCCCAGGGACCGGGGAGCTGTTTTTT. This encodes CASSFFPGTGELFF.

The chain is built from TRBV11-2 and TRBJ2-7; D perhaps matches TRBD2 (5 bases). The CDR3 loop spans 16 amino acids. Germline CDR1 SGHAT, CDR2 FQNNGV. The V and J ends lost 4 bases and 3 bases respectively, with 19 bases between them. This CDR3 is CASSSPAGGVDYEQYF. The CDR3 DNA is TGTGCCAGCAGCTCCCCGGCGGGTGGCGTTGACTACGAGCAGTACTTC.

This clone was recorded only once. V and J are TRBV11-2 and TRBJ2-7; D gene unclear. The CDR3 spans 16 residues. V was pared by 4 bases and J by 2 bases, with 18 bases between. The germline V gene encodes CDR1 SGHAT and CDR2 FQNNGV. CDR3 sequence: CASSSPVDPRAYEQYF. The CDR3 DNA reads TGTGCCAGCAGCTCCCCGGTGGACCCCAGAGCCTACGAGCAGTACTTC.

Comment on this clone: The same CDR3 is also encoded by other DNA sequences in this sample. The CDR3 protein is CASSLSQGLNTEAFF. CDR3 nucleotide sequence: TGTGCCAGCAGTTTATCACAGGGGCTGAACACTGAAGCTTTCTTT. This sequence joins TRBV27 and TRBJ1-1; TRBD1 matches at 7 bases. The CDR3 sequence is 15 residues long. Germline values: CDR1 MNHEY, CDR2 SMNVEV (reference sequence). J gave up 0 bases and V 0 bases, and 1 base lay outside the gene matches.

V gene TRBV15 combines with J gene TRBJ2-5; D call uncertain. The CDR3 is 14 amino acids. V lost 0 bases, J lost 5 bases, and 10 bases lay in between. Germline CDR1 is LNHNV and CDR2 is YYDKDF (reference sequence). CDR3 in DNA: TGTGCCACCAGCAGAGAAGGACCAGGCGAGACCCAGTACTTC. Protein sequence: CATSREGPGETQYF.

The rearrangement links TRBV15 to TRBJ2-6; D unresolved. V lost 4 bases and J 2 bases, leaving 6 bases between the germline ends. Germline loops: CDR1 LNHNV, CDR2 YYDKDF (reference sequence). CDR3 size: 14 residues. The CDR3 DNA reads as TGTGCCACCAGCACGCCAACTGGGGCCAACGTCCTGACTTTC. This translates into CATSTPTGANVLTF.

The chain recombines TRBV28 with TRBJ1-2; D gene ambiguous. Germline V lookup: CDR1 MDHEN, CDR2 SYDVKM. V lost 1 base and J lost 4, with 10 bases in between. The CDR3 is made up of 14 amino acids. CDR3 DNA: TGTGCCAGCAGTTTATTGGTCGGCTCCTATGGCTACACCTTC. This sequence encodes CASSLLVGSYGYTF.

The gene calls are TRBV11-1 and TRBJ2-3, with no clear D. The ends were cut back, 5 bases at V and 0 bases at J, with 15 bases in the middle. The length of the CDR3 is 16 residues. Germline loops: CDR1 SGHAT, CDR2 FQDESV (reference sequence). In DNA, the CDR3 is TGTGCCAGCAGCCTGAACGAGGCCGGGAGCACAGATACGCAGTATTTT. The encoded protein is CASSLNEAGSTDTQYF. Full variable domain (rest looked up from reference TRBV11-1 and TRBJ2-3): EAEVAQSPRYKITEKSQAVAFWCDPISGHATLYWYRQILGQGPELLVQFQDESVVDDSQLPKDRFSAERLKGVDSTLKIQPAELGDSAMYLCASSLNEAGSTDTQYFGPGTRLTVL.

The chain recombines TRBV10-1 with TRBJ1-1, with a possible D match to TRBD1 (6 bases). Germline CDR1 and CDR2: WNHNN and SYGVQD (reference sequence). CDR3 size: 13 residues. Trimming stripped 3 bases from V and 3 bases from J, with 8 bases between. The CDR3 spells CASSEGGHTEAFF. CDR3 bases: TGCGCCAGCAGTGAAGGGGGGCACACTGAAGCTTTCTTT.

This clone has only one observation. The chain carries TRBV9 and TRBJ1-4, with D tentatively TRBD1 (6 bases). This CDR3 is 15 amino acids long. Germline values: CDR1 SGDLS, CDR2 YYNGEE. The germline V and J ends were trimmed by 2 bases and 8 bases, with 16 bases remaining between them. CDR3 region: CASSVTGSHGEKLFF. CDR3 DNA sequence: TGTGCCAGCAGCGTGACAGGATCCCATGGGGAAAAACTGTTTTTT.

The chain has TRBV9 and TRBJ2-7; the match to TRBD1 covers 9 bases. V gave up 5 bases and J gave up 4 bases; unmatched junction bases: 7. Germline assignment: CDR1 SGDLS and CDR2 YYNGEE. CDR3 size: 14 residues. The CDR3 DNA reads TGTGCCAGCAGTCGAACAGGGGGCGGATACGAGCAGTACTTC. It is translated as CASSRTGGGYEQYF. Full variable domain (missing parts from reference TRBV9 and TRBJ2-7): DSGVTQTPKHLITATGQRVTLRCSPRSGDLSVYWYQQSLDQGLQFLIQYYNGEERAKGNILERFSAQQFPDLHSELNLSSLELGDSALYFCASSRTGGGYEQYFGPGTRLTVT.

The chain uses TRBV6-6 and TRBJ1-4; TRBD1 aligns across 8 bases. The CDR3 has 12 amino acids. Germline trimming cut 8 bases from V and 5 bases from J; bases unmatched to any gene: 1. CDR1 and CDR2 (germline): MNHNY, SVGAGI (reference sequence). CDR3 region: CASQGANEKLFF. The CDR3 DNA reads TGTGCCAGCCAGGGGGCGAATGAAAAACTGTTTTTT.

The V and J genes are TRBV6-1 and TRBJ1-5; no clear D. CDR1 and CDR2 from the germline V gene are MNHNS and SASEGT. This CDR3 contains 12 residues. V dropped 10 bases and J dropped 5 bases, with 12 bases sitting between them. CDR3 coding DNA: TGTGCCACCCTAGGGTTGGATCAGCCCCAGCATTTT. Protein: CATLGLDQPQHF.

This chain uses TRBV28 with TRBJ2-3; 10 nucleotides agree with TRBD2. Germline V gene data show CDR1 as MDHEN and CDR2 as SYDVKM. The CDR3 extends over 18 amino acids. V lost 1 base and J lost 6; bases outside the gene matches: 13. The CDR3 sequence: CASSLSAGVGSGGDTQYF. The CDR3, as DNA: TGTGCCAGCAGTTTATCCGCCGGTGTGGGTAGCGGGGGGGATACGCAGTATTTT.

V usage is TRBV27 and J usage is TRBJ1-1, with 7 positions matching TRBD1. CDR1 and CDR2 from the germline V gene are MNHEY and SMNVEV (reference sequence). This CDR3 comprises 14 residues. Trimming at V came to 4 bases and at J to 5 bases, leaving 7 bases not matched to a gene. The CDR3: CASSSRPTGTEAFF. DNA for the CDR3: TGTGCCAGCAGTTCACGCCCGACAGGGACTGAAGCTTTCTTT.

The CDR3 DNA follows: TGTGCCAGCAGTTATGGGACACAGTCGGGCGAGCAGTACTTC. Its translation: CASSYGTQSGEQYF. The J gene is TRBJ2-7, the V gene TRBV6-5, with a possible D match to TRBD1 (6 bases). The CDR3 is made up of 14 amino acids. Trimming left V 3 bases short and J 6 bases short, with 15 bases between. Germline lookup yields CDR1 MNHEY and CDR2 SVGAGI.

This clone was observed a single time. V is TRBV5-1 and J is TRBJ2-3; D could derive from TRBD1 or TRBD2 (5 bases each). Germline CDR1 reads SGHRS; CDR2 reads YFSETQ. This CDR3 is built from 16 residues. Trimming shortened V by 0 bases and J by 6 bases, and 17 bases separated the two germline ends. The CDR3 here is CASSLAEGRVEDTQYF. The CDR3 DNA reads TGCGCCAGCAGCTTGGCCGAGGGGCGCGTGGAGGATACGCAGTATTTT.

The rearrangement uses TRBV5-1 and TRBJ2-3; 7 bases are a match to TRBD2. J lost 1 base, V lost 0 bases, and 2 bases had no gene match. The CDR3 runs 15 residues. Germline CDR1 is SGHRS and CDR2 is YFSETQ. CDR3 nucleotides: TGCGCCAGCAGCTTGGGGGAGGGAGGCACAGATACGCAGTATTTT. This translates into CASSLGEGGTDTQYF.

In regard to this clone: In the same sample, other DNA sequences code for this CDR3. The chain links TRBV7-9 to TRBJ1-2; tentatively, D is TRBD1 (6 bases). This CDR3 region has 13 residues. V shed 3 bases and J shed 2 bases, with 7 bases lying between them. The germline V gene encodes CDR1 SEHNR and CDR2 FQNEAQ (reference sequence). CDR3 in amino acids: CASSLGQNYGYTF. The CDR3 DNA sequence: TGTGCCAGCAGCTTGGGACAAAACTATGGCTACACCTTC.